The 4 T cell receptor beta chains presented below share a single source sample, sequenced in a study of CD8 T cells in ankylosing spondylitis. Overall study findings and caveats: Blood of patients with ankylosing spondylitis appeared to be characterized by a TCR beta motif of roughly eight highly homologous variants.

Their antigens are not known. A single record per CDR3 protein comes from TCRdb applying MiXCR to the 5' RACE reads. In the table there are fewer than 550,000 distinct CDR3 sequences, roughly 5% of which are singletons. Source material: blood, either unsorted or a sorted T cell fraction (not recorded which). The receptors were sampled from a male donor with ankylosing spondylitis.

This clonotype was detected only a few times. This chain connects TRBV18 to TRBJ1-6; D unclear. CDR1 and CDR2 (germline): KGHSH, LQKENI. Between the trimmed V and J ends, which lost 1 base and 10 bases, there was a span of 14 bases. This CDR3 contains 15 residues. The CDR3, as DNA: TGTGCCAGCTCACCACAAGGGATCTCAGGATCACCCCTCCACTTT. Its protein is CASSPQGISGSPLHF.

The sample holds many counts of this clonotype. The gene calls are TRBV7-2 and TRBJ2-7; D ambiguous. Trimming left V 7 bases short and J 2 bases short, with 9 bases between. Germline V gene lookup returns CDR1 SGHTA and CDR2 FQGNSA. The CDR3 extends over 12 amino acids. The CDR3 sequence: CASTLSAYEQYF. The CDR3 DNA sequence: TGTGCCAGCACCCTGTCGGCCTACGAGCAGTACTTC.

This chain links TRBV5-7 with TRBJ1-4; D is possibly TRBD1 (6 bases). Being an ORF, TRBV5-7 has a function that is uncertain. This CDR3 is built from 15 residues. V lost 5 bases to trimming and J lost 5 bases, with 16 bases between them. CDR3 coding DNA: TGTGCCAGCAGTCTAAGGACAGCAAAGAATGAAAAACTGTTTTTT. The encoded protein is CASSLRTAKNEKLFF.

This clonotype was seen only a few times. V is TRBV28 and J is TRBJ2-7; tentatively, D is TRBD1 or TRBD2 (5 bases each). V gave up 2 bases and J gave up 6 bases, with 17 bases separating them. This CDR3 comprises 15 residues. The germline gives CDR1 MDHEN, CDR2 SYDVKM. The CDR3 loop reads CASSLPIWGTVEQYF. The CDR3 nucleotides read TGTGCCAGCAGTTTACCTATCTGGGGGACGGTCGAGCAGTACTTC.